A single sample is the source of the 19 T cell receptor beta chains below, sequenced in a study of CXCR3-negative and CXCR3-positive naive CD8 T cells. The method, 5' RACE with UMI labels, was used to prepare the TRB cDNA libraries. One entry per CDR3 protein, without DNA, is what TCRdb gives after re-calling the 5' RACE reads. The repertoire shows 100,000 to 150,000 distinct CDR3 sequences; the top ten hold 0.59%. The antigens these receptors bind are not known. Study outcomes and limitations: Compared with CXCR3-negative naive cells, CXCR3-positive naive cells showed more hydrophobic TRB CDR3s.

Sequencing was carried out using naive CXCR3+ CD8+ T cells from blood. Subset given: CD45RO-CCR7+CD27+CD95- naive CD8+ T cells expressing CXCR3 (TNR3+). These receptors were taken from a human donor in good health. Some clones in this sample may be carry-over from other donors' samples.

The CDR3 region is CASSAWFASGTDTQYF. This chain joins TRBV2 and TRBJ2-3. CDR3 length equals 16 residues. Germline assignment: CDR1 SNHLY and CDR2 FYNNEI.

The genes are TRBV3-1 and TRBJ1-2; without DNA, the TCRdb call of TRBD1 cannot be checked. CDR1 and CDR2 (germline): LGHDT, YNNKEL (reference sequence). The CDR3 length is 16 residues. The chain's CDR3 is CASSQDTDRIVGGYTF.

J is TRBJ2-7 and V is TRBV20-1; TCRdb's D gene call, TRBD1, goes unchecked for lack of DNA. Looked up from germline, CDR1 is DFQATT and CDR2 is SNEGSKA (reference sequence). The CDR3 covers 14 residues. The CDR3 sequence is CSAREGEGSYEQYF.

The J gene is TRBJ2-7, the V gene TRBV2; lacking DNA, the TRBD2 call made by TCRdb goes unchecked. The CDR3 contains 14 residues. Germline lookup yields CDR1 SNHLY and CDR2 FYNNEI. CDR3 sequence: CASSLSQVPYEQYF.

The chain recombines TRBV7-8 with TRBJ1-2; the TRBD1 assignment by TCRdb is unverifiable without DNA. The CDR3 extends over 15 amino acids. CDR1 and CDR2 from the germline V gene are SGHVS and FQNEAQ. CDR3 loop: CASSLTADSVDGYTF.

V and J are TRBV7-6 and TRBJ1-1; as DNA is missing, the TRBD1 call by TCRdb cannot be tested. The length of the CDR3 is 15 residues. Per the germline V gene, CDR1 is SGHVS and CDR2 is FNYEAQ. CDR3 loop: CASSPWEGMGTEAFF.

V and J are TRBV4-3 and TRBJ1-6; TCRdb designates TRBD1, a call that cannot be tested without DNA. Germline values: CDR1 LGHNA, CDR2 YSLEER. The CDR3 has 16 residues. The CDR3 reads CASSQQGGQGGSPLHF.

The J gene is TRBJ2-1, the V gene TRBV13; TCRdb's D call of TRBD2 is untestable without DNA. The CDR3 runs to 16 residues. Germline lookup yields CDR1 PRHDT and CDR2 FYEKMQ (reference sequence). The CDR3 is CASSLGSELAYNEQFF.

V gene TRBV7-9 combines with J gene TRBJ2-7. CDR3 size: 13 residues. Germline V gives CDR1 SEHNR, CDR2 FQNEAQ (reference sequence). CDR3 sequence: CASSPYKSYEQYF.

The chain employs TRBV12-3 or TRBV12-4 and TRBJ2-7; TCRdb's assignment of TRBD1 cannot be checked, as there is no DNA. There are 15 residues in the CDR3. The CDR3 here is CASSTAMDRDYEQYF.

V and J are TRBV20-1 and TRBJ2-7; TCRdb lists TRBD2, though no DNA is available to test this call. In germline, CDR1 is DFQATT, CDR2 SNEGSKA (reference sequence). This CDR3 spans 16 amino acids. CDR3: CSARGLIAGEINEQYF.

The rearrangement joins TRBV7-9 to TRBJ1-2; TCRdb's D call of TRBD1 is untestable without DNA. The CDR3 runs 14 residues. In germline, CDR1 is SEHNR, CDR2 FQNEAQ (reference sequence). CDR3 in amino acids: CASSYPGNGYGYTF.

The chain combines TRBV9 with TRBJ1-2. This CDR3 has 13 amino acids. CDR1 and CDR2 (germline): SGDLS, YYNGEE. The chain's CDR3 is CASSPDGNYGYTF.

The chain couples TRBV5-1 to TRBJ2-1; TCRdb picks TRBD2, but there is no DNA to check that call. The CDR3 consists of 15 residues. Germline V gives CDR1 SGHRS, CDR2 YFSETQ. The CDR3 spells CASSLSSGSVDEQFF.

This chain uses TRBV12-3 or TRBV12-4 with TRBJ2-5. CDR3 length: 11 amino acids. CDR3 in amino acids: CASSLMETQYF.

The chain employs TRBV7-9 and TRBJ2-7; as DNA is missing, the TRBD2 call by TCRdb cannot be tested. The germline V gene encodes CDR1 SEHNR and CDR2 FQNEAQ (reference sequence). The CDR3 runs to 15 residues. Here the CDR3 reads CASSSGERGWHEQYF. Variable domain in full (rest from reference TRBV7-9 and TRBJ2-7): DTGVSQNPRHKITKRGQNVTFRCDPISEHNRLYWYRQTLGQGPEFLTYFQNEAQLEKSRLLSDRFSAERPKGSFSTLEIQRTEQGDSAMYLCASSSGERGWHEQYFGPGTRLTVT.

This chain links TRBV7-8 with TRBJ2-7. The CDR3 spans 15 residues. The V gene's germline CDR1 is SGHVS and CDR2 FQNEAQ. This CDR3 is CASSIHVAGSYEQYF.

The chain recombines TRBV19 with TRBJ1-4. The CDR3 totals 13 residues. Germline V CDR1 and CDR2: LNHDA, SQIVND (reference sequence). CDR3: CASSNSEDEKLFF.

The chain joins TRBV20-1 to TRBJ1-2; TCRdb names TRBD1, which stays unverified in the absence of DNA. Germline-derived CDR1 and CDR2 are DFQATT and SNEGSKA (reference sequence). The CDR3 is made up of 17 amino acids. This chain's CDR3 is CSAPGPGTLNPNYGYTF.